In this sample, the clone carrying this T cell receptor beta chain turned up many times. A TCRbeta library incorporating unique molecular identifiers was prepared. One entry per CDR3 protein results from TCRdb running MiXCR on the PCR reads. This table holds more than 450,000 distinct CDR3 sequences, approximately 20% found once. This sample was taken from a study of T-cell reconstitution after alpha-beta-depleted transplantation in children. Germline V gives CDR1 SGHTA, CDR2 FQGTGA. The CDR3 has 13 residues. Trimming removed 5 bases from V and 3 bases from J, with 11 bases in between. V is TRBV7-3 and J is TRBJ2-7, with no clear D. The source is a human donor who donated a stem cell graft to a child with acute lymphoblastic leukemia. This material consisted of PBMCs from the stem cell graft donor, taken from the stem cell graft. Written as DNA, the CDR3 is TGTGCCAGCAGCCCACACTCAGGCTACGAGCAGTACTTC. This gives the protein CASSPHSGYEQYF.